The following is a T cell receptor beta chain sequence with its context. No antigen is known for it. The sample belongs to a study of naive and memory T cell subsets. The beta constant-region primer was an equimolar mix of two oligonucleotides covering TRBC1 and TRBC2. TCRdb re-derived calls from the UMI-ligation and nested PCR reads in MiXCR, one entry per CDR3 protein. Of some 150,000 distinct CDR3 sequences listed, about a sixth are singletons. Regarding the study as a whole: The power law exponent of TCR abundance differed between naive and memory cells.

CDR1 is SGHTA and CDR2 is FQGNSA in the germline V gene. V lost 5 bases, J lost 6 bases, and 17 bases lay in between. The CDR3 is 14 residues long. Sequenced: naive CD4+ T cells from blood. The rearrangement joins TRBV7-2 to TRBJ2-7; D ambiguous. The TCR originated in a human donor in good health. The CDR3 loop reads CASSLLGPKGEQYF. CDR3 DNA sequence: TGTGCCAGCAGCCTTCTCGGACCGAAGGGCGAGCAGTACTTC.